This is a list of T cell receptor beta chains from one sample in a study of identifying expanded T cells in peripheral blood. The protocol was immunoSEQ multiplex PCR, while the TCRdb copy is restricted to in-frame clones and leaves out a portion. This table holds approximately 80,000 clones, about four fifths found once. The sequenced material came from blood. All receptors derive from a person aged 18 to 75 in good health. Both conserved end residues are part of each CDR3. The order of the fields is CDR3 length, V gene, CDR3 protein.

15	TRBV19	CASSIDGVSSYEQYF
16	TRBV7-8	CASSPHRRGQPYEQYF
15	TRBV4-3	CASSQDTSPQETQYF
11	TRBV5-1	CASSSLDEQFF
11	TRBV20-1	CSATLSDIQYF
17	TRBV5-6	CASSLAGQGYSGNTIYF
13	TRBV6-5	CASSYSKSYEQYF
16	TRBV7-9	CASNVIGGQGMDEQFF
11	TRBV7-2	CASSLRYEQYF
16	TRBV11-1	CASSINPGTSDNEQFF
13	TRBV7-2	CASSFSSASEQYF
15	TRBV18	CASSPIGLVRDEQYF
14	TRBV19	CASSTPGVTYEQYF
13	TRBV29-1	CSAHRGVGIEAFF
16	TRBV28	CASSSPGHQIANEQFF
16	TRBV18	CASSRNSQGRNEKLFF
14	TRBV7-9	CASSLALQGNTIYF
13	TRBV19	CASSRANKGTQYF
15	TRBV7-2	CASSSAGTGPYEQYF
15	TRBV7-7	CASSPGLVGTGELFF
11	TRBV6-5	CASRNSNEQFF
15	TRBV28	CASRGSRRGNQPQHF
15	TRBV19	CASSIVTQPGNTQYF
11	TRBV7-8	CASSIYNEQFF
12	TRBV7-3	CASRNSTDTQYF
13	TRBV11-1	CASSPDHTGELFF
12	TRBV2	CAGTAMDTEAFF
15	TRBV5-4	CASSYGLAGSYEQYF
20	TRBV28	CASSSRTSGRTAWGMGEQFF
16	TRBV14	CASSQWDRGRGETQYF
12	TRBV5-4	CASSLRGPEQFF
15	TRBV6-5	CASSYSKWGNYGYTF
15	TRBV6-1	CASSEQGSGYNEQFF
21	TRBV23-1	CASSQSAGGRELSGHTDTQYF
17	TRBV27	CASSPFPGPTEPYGYTF
15	TRBV30	CAWSVSRGYATEAFF
12	TRBV10-3	CAISDYHNEQFF
14	TRBV30	CAWSLGAGGNTIYF
16	TRBV5-6	CASNHLRDQGQETQYF
15	TRBV6-6	CASSYDSGRSYEQYF
16	TRBV13	CASSWSGLAGVREQFF
13	TRBV5-1	CASTLAGVDGYTF
15	TRBV7-3	CASTPGTASTDTQYF
16	TRBV6-5	CASSLVGTEPVDTQYF
14	TRBV18	CASSPPFGQETQYF
15	TRBV7-2	CASSLTDRGLYIQYF
15	TRBV27	CASSSVSLSTDTQYF
14	TRBV6-6	CASSNLQGVDEQYF
15	TRBV28	CASRDLGTSVPEQFF
17	TRBV4-3	CASSQEWLAGEQETQYF
14	TRBV6-1	CASSAGPYNSPLHF
14	TRBV19	CASSITGAPYEQYF
14	TRBV5-3	CARSLYQGQETQYF